This is a list of T cell receptor beta chains from one sample in a study of blood T cell repertoires in COVID-19. Sequenced by immunoSEQ multiplex PCR; TCRdb stores in-frame clones only, minus some. The data show a few hundred thousand clones, roughly nine tenths seen once. Sequencing was done on a sample of PBMCs or T cells enriched from blood (not recorded which). The origin of the receptors is a woman aged 55-70 years who had recovered from COVID-19. Each CDR3 is given with its conserved first and last residue. A D gene is named only where the DNA matches it firmly. Clone size appears in some rows only: once, few, many, or a class for an expanded clone.

clone_size j_call d_call v_call cdr3_nt cdr3_aa
. TRBJ1-5 TRBD1 TRBV2 TGTGCCAGCAAGGTAGACAGGGATCAGCCCCAGCATTTT CASKVDRDQPQHF
. TRBJ1-1 . TRBV6-5 TGTGCCACTCGACGCGGGGTCACGTCGAACACTGAAGCTTTCTTT CATRRGVTSNTEAFF
. TRBJ1-5 . TRBV27 TGTGCCAGCAGTTTATCGGGGAGGGTTGAACAGCCCCAGCATTTT CASSLSGRVEQPQHF
. TRBJ1-1 TRBD1 TRBV12-5 TGTGCTAGTGGTTTGAACAGGGGGGATCACACTGAAGCTTTCTTT CASGLNRGDHTEAFF
. TRBJ2-1 TRBD2 TRBV19 TGTGCCAGTAGTATGCGGGGGGCGGGTGAGCAGTTCTTC CASSMRGAGEQFF
. TRBJ2-7 TRBD2 TRBV19 TGTGCCAGTAGTATGGCTGGACTAGGGGTATACGAGCAGTACTTC CASSMAGLGVYEQYF
. TRBJ1-1 TRBD1 TRBV6-5 TGTGCCAGCACCAGGGACAGGGAAAAAGCTTTCTTT CASTRDREKAFF
. TRBJ1-4 TRBD1 TRBV29-1 TGCAGCGTTCAGACAGGGGGCGGGAAGCAGTTTTTT CSVQTGGGKQFF
few TRBJ2-1 TRBD2 TRBV2 TGTGCCAGCAGTGCGGGGACTAGACGGAACAATGAGCAGTTCTTC CASSAGTRRNNEQFF
. TRBJ1-1 . TRBV19 TGTGCCAGTAGTCCGGGGTCCTTTGGCGCTTTCTTT CASSPGSFGAFF
. TRBJ1-2 . TRBV11-2 TGTGCCAGCAGCTTAAAGGAGGACTATGGCTACACCTTC CASSLKEDYGYTF
once TRBJ2-3 TRBD2 TRBV14 TGTGCCACCAGACTAGCGGGGGGGGATACGCAGTATTTT CATRLAGGDTQYF
few TRBJ1-2 TRBD1 TRBV12-3/TRBV12-4 TGTGCCACGATGCAACAGGGGAACTATGGCTACACCTTC CATMQQGNYGYTF
. TRBJ1-1 . TRBV5-6 TGTGCCAGTAGCCGGAACACTGAAGCTTTCTTT CASSRNTEAFF
. TRBJ2-2 TRBD2 TRBV7-2 TGTGCCAGCAGACCCCCTAGCGGGGGGGGCACCGGGGAGCTGTTTTTT CASRPPSGGGTGELFF
. TRBJ1-6 TRBD1 TRBV2 TGTGCCAGCAGTCGACAGGGGGCGCAGAATTCACCCCTCCACTTT CASSRQGAQNSPLHF
. TRBJ2-3 . TRBV10-3 TGTGCCATCAGTGTACGGTCTAGCACAGATACGCAGTATTTT CAISVRSSTDTQYF
. TRBJ2-2 TRBD1 TRBV12-5 TGTGCTAGTGGTTTGGCGGACAGGGCCACCGGGGAGCTGTTTTTT CASGLADRATGELFF
once TRBJ1-1 . TRBV2 TGTGCCAGCAGTTCCTCCCCGAACACTGAAGCTTTCTTT CASSSSPNTEAFF
few TRBJ1-1 TRBD1 TRBV4-2 TGTGCCAGCAGCCAAGACATTGGGACAGCGATACCTGAAGCTTTCTTT CASSQDIGTAIPEAFF
once TRBJ1-5 TRBD1 TRBV14 TGTGCCAGCAGCCAAAGTGGGCCCGGGACAGGGAACCAGCCCCAGCATTTT CASSQSGPGTGNQPQHF
. TRBJ2-5 . TRBV5-1 TGCGCCAGCAGCTTGGAAGGAGAAATGCAAGAGACCCAGTACTTC CASSLEGEMQETQYF
. TRBJ1-1 . TRBV24-1 TGTGCCACCAGTGATCCCCGGGGGGAGTCGAGTGAAGCTTTCTTT CATSDPRGESSEAFF
. TRBJ1-5 TRBD1 TRBV5-6 TGTGCCAGCAGCCAACGGGACAGGGTTCAGCCCCAGCATTTT CASSQRDRVQPQHF
few TRBJ2-7 . TRBV5-1 TGCGCCAGCAGCGATCCGACCCGAGCTAGCTCCTACGAGCAGTACTTC CASSDPTRASSYEQYF
. TRBJ2-1 TRBD1 TRBV6-1 TGTGCCAGCAGTGGTGGACAGGGAAGCTACAATGAGCAGTTCTTC CASSGGQGSYNEQFF
. TRBJ1-3 . TRBV5-8 TGTGCCAGCAGCACTGTGGGAGGGGCTGGAAACACCATATATTTT CASSTVGGAGNTIYF
. TRBJ1-3 . TRBV2 TGTGCCAGCAGTCTACAGGGCCCAACTCCTGGAAACACCATATATTTT CASSLQGPTPGNTIYF
. TRBJ1-2 . TRBV30 TGTGCCCGGTCGTGGGAGTCAGGCTACACCTTC CARSWESGYTF
few TRBJ1-1 . TRBV28 TGTGCCAGCAGTAGGGCGTCAGGGGCGCTCACTGAAGCTTTCTTT CASSRASGALTEAFF
. TRBJ2-5 TRBD1 TRBV9 TGTGCCAGCAGCGTAGGGGACAGACAAGAGACCCAGTACTTC CASSVGDRQETQYF
. TRBJ2-1 . TRBV4-2 TGTGCCAGCAGCCAAGTGGGGGGGCTCTACAATGAGCAGTTCTTC CASSQVGGLYNEQFF
. TRBJ2-1 . TRBV5-6 TGTGCCAGCAGCTCAGACAATGAGCAGTTCTTC CASSSDNEQFF
. TRBJ1-1 TRBD1 TRBV5-1 TGCGCCAGCAGCCATCCAGGGGGTAACACTGAAGCTTTCTTT CASSHPGGNTEAFF
. TRBJ2-1 TRBD1 TRBV5-1 TGCGCCAGCAGCTCCGGACAGGACTCCTACAATGAGCAGTTCTTC CASSSGQDSYNEQFF
. TRBJ2-3 TRBD2 TRBV28 TGTGCCAGCAGCCACGGGGGGGCCGGCACAGATACGCAGTATTTT CASSHGGAGTDTQYF
. TRBJ1-1 . TRBV10-2 TGCGCCAGCAGTGCGCGTTTTGAGACTGAAGCTTTCTTT CASSARFETEAFF
. TRBJ2-3 . TRBV6-5 TGTGCCAGCAACGGGGGAACAGATACGCAGTATTTT CASNGGTDTQYF
. TRBJ1-5 . TRBV2 TGTGCCAGCAGAGGGGAACCGGCGGGCAATCAGCCCCAGCATTTT CASRGEPAGNQPQHF
. TRBJ1-2 . TRBV5-1 TGCGCCAGCCGGGGGACCTATGGCTACACCTTC CASRGTYGYTF
. TRBJ1-2 . TRBV4-2 TGTGCCAGCAGCCAAGATCCGAGGGAATTTAGCTATGGCTACACCTTC CASSQDPREFSYGYTF
few TRBJ1-6 TRBD1 TRBV14 TGTGCCAGCAGCCAATACCGGGACAGAATTAATTCACCCCTCCACTTT CASSQYRDRINSPLHF
. TRBJ2-3 . TRBV2 TGTGCCAGCAGTGTGACAAGCACAGATACGCAGTATTTT CASSVTSTDTQYF
. TRBJ1-4 . TRBV19 TGTGCCAGTAGTATAGGGCTCAGGTTCCATGAAAAACTGTTTTTT CASSIGLRFHEKLFF
. TRBJ1-1 TRBD1 TRBV15 TGTGCCACCAGCAGGGGACAGGGATTCACTGAAGCTTTCTTT CATSRGQGFTEAFF
. TRBJ1-6 . TRBV2 TGTGCCAGCAGGGGACTTAACTATAATTCACCCCTCCACTTT CASRGLNYNSPLHF
. TRBJ2-1 . TRBV5-4 TGTGCCAGCAGCTTGGGGGGGCTTAACAATGAGCAGTTCTTC CASSLGGLNNEQFF